This T cell receptor (beta chain) derives from a study of beta chain features in type 1 diabetes. Comment on this clone: No antigen is known for it.

Reverse transcribing all isolated RNA meant expressed TCRB transcripts were sequenced. Method: immunoSEQ multiplex PCR; TCRdb's copy keeps in-frame clones and lacks some. The sample lists about 180,000 clones, 6% to 9% occurring once. Broader study findings: There was a moderate but significant shortening of TCRB CDR3s in all four CD4+ subsets of Type 1 diabetes patients.

After removal of 5 bases from V and 0 bases from J, the junction contained 4 bases not matched to a gene. Germline CDR1 MNHEY, CDR2 SMNVEV (reference sequence). The CDR3 contains 15 residues. This chain joins TRBV27 and TRBJ2-3, with 8 bases lining up with TRBD2. Sequencing input: central memory CD4+ T cells from blood. The source is a man in his late teens or twenties with type 1 diabetes. The CDR3 spells CASSRAGVSTDTQYF. The CDR3 nucleotides read TGTGCCAGCAGTCGAGCGGGGGTGAGCACAGATACGCAGTATTTT.